The 2 T cell receptor beta chains in this list originate from one sample, sequenced in a study of T cells in Graves' hyperthyroidism and ophthalmopathy. Amplified TCR beta CDR3 regions came from RNA transcripts. Using the HTBI primer set, a first-round RT-PCR was run on the TCR CDR3. TCRdb re-analysed the multiplex PCR reads in MiXCR, keeping a single row per CDR3 protein. The table lists about 740,000 distinct CDR3 sequences, 14% of them singletons. Sequencing was carried out using blood. The receptors come from a woman aged 18-29 years with Graves' hyperthyroidism.

This clonotype was counted between two and nine times. The chain combines TRBV20-1 with TRBJ2-7; D is possibly TRBD1 or TRBD2 (5 bases each). Trimming took 5 bases from V and 4 from J, leaving 18 bases between them. There are 14 residues in the CDR3. Germline V gives CDR1 DFQATT, CDR2 SNEGSKA (reference sequence). CDR3 region: CSADRDRVPYEQYF. In nucleotides, the CDR3 is TGCAGTGCTGACCGGGACCGCGTTCCTTACGAGCAGTACTTC.

In this sample, this clonotype turned up a few times. The J gene is TRBJ2-1, the V gene TRBV20-1; TRBD2 aligns across 8 bases. Germline loops: CDR1 DFQATT, CDR2 SNEGSKA (reference sequence). V gave up 2 bases and J gave up 5 bases; unmatched junction bases: 8. The CDR3 is made up of 15 amino acids. The CDR3 region is CSARTTSGKDNEQFF. The CDR3 DNA reads as TGCAGTGCTAGAACCACTAGCGGAAAGGACAATGAGCAGTTCTTC.